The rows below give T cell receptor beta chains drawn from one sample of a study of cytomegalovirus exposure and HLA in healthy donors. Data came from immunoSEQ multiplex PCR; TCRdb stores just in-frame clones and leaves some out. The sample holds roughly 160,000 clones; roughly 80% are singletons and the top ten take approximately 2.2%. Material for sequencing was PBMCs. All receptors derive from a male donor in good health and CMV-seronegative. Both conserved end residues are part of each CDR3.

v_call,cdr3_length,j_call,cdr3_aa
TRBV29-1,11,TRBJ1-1,CSALGGGEAFF
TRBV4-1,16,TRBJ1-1,CASSAHRGEQDGEAFF
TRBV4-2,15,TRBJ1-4,CASSLDKGQDEKLFF
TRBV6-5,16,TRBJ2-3,CASSWGRTKSTDTQYF
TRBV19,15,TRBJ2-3,CASKLSPTDTDTQYF
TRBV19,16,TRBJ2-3,CASSVLAGGITDTQYF
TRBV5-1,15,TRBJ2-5,CASSRSAGGRETQYF
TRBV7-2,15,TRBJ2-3,CASSTTSGSTDTQYF
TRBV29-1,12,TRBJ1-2,CSVGTENYGYTF
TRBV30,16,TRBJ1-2,CAWSVRIGGQGYGYPF
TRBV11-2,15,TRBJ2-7,CASSLRAGGPYEQYF
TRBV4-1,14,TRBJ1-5,CASSLRQIDWPQHF
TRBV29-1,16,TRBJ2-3,CSVELRLALSTDTQYF
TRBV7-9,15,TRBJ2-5,CASSLRGVSQETQYF
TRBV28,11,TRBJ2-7,CASSLYYEQYF
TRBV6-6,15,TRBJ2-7,CASSKLWGVIYEQYF
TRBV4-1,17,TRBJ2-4,CASSQDHPGLAKNIQYF
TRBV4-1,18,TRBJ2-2,CASSQDSGGISHTGELFF
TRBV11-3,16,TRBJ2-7,CASSLEPGQGQVEQYF
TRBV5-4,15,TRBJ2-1,CASRPPGSRGNEQFF
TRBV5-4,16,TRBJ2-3,CASSLKTSGRSDTQYF
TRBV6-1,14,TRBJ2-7,CASSPGQAIYEQYF
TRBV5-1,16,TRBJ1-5,CASSLGGQGRNQPQHF
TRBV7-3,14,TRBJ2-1,CASSSSGSYNEQFF
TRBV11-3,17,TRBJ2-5,CASSLGGLVGQQETQYF
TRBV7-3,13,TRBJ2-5,CASSFSPDGTQYF
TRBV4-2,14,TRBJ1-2,CASSQDQQGYGYTF
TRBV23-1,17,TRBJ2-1,CASSHWRQGAGYNEQFF
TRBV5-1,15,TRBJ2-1,CASSWGQGTNNEQFF
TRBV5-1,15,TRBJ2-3,CASSLGGYNTDTQYF
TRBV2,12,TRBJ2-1,CASTGDFAEQFF
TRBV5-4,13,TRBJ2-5,CASSRTGLKTQYF
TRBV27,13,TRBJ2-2,CASGTPLGGELFF
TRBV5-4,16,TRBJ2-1,CASSLGGLAGGYEQFF
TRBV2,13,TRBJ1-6,CASSGGDSSPLHF
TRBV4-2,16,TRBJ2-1,CASSQMLAGYYNEQFF
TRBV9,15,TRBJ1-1,CASSGGTGGNTEAFF
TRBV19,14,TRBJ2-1,CASIGGLAGIEQFF
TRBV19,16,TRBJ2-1,CASSIGGTSGRNEQFF
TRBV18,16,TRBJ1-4,CASSPLEQGRREKLFF
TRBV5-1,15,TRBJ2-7,CASSLVGGASYEQYF
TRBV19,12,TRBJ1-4,CAPLAGVEKLFF
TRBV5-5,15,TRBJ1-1,CASAQGAQGNTEAFF
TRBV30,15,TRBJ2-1,CAWNLGTSGGNEQFF
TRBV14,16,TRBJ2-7,CASSQGLLAGGYEQYF
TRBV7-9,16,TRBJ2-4,CASSPGTSGSKNIQYF
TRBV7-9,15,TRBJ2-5,CASSRLTGLQETQYF
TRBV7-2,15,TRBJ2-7,CASSLPQGWGGEQYF
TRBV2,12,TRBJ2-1,CASRPDRNEQFF
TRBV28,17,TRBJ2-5,CASSFEGLAGAVETQYF
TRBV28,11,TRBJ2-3,CARGQGDTQYF
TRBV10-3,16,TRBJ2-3,CAISESYRGGTDTQYF
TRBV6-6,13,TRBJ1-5,CASSYGLHQPQHF
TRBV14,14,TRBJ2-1,CANGTSGGGNEQFF
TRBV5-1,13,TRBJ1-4,CASQGPRNEKLFF
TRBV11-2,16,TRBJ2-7,CASSFGTSGGTYEQYF
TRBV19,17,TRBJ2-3,CASSPGGAGGAEDTQYF